Listed here is a single T cell receptor beta chain. Its antigen is currently unknown. This entry belongs to a study of cytomegalovirus exposure and HLA in healthy donors. General study points: V segments that were indistinguishable, TRBV6-2 and TRBV6-3 among them, were omitted from analysis.

CDR1 and CDR2 from the germline V gene are SGDLS and YYNGEE. V was cut by 0 bases and J by 10 bases, with 17 bases left in between. This CDR3 has 15 amino acids. Researchers ran the PCR with 60 Vbeta and 13 Jbeta primers. Assay: immunoSEQ multiplex PCR; the TCRdb copy retains only in-frame clones and omits some. Among approximately 100,000 clones listed, about three fifths were seen once. Material for sequencing was PBMCs. The source of this sequence is a man aged 25 to 40 in good health and CMV-seronegative. The chain recombines TRBV9 with TRBJ2-1; D might be TRBD2 (6 bases). CDR3 in amino acids: CASSVGGSSVSEQFF. The CDR3 nucleotides are TGTGCCAGCAGCGTAGGGGGTTCTAGCGTCAGCGAGCAGTTCTTC.